This TCR beta chain was identified in a study of cytomegalovirus exposure and HLA in healthy donors. Looking at the study overall: Genetic ancestry analysis placed around 76% of the roughly 400 donors that were genotyped in the Caucasian-associated cluster.

On this clone itself: The antigen remains undetermined.

Findings and limits, study-wide: Prior analysis indicated that the majority of TCR beta V segments exhibited productivity approximately 87% or approximately 30% of the time. In a later analysis, most CMV-associated TCR beta chains appeared HLA-restricted. The number of N-insertions in an Asian-associated ancestry cluster was reportedly below the roughly 670-donor mean in a later analysis.

This PCR relied on a set of 60 Vbeta primers and 13 Jbeta primers. Assay used: immunoSEQ multiplex PCR; TCRdb lists only in-frame clones, some missing. This table has roughly 120,000 clones, about 79% appearing once. The receptor comes from a man aged 30 to 45 in good health and CMV-seropositive. Sequenced material: PBMCs.

The CDR3 nucleotides read TGTGCCAGCAGCGGCAAGGGGGGGCTCAATCAGCCCCAGCATTTT. Translating it yields CASSGKGGLNQPQHF. The chain couples TRBV5-6 to TRBJ1-5, with D possibly matching TRBD1 (6 bases). Germline assignment: CDR1 SGHDT and CDR2 YYEEEE. V was shortened by 4 bases and J by 3 bases, with 14 bases between the two germline ends. The length of the CDR3 is 15 residues.